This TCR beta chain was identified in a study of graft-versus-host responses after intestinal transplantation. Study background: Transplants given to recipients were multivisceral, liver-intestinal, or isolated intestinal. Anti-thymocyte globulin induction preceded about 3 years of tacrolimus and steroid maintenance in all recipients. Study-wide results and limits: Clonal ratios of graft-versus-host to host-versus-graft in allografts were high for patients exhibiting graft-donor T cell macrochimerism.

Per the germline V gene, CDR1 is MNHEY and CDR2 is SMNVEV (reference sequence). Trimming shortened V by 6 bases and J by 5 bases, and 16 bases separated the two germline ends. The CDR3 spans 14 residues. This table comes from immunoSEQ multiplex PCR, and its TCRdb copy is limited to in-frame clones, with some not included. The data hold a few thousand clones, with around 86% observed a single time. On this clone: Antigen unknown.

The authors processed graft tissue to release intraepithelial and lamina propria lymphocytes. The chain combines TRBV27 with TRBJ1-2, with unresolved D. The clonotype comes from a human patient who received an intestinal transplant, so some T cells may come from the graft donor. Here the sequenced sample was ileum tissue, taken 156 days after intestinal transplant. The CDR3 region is CASSLGPPNYGYTF. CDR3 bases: TGTGCCAGCAGCCTCGGGCCCCCCAATTATGGCTACACCTTC.